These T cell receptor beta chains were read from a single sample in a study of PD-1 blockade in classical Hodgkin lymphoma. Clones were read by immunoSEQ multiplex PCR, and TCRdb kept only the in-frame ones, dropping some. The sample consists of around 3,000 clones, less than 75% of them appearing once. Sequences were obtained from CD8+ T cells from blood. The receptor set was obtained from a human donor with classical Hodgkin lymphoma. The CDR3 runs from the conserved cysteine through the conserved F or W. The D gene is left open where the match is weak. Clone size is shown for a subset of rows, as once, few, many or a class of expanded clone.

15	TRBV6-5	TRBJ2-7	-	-	CASRPDNVNLYEQYF	TGTGCCAGCAGGCCTGACAATGTGAATCTCTACGAGCAGTACTTC
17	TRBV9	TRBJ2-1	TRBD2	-	CASSVDPTGLAGDEQFF	TGTGCCAGCAGCGTAGACCCGACGGGACTAGCGGGAGATGAGCAGTTCTTC
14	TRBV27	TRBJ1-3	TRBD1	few	CASSPRGLGNTIYF	TGTGCCAGCAGTCCCAGGGGGCTTGGAAACACCATATATTTT
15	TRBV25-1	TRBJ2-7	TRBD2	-	CASSLEGLAGGEQYF	TGTGCCAGCAGCTTGGAGGGACTAGCGGGAGGTGAGCAGTACTTC
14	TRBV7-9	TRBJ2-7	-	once	CASSLAGHPYEQYF	TGTGCCAGCAGCTTGGCGGGACATCCCTACGAGCAGTACTTC
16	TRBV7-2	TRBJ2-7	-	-	CASSFDVRSASYEQYF	TGTGCCAGCAGCTTCGATGTCCGAAGCGCCTCCTACGAGCAGTACTTC
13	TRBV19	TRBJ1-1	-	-	CASNNRDPRQAFF	TGTGCCAGTAATAACCGGGACCCCCGACAGGCTTTCTTT
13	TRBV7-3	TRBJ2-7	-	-	CASSPGKSYEQYF	TGTGCCAGCAGCCCGGGGAAGAGCTACGAGCAGTACTTC
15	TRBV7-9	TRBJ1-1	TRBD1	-	CASSPRTGEGTEAFF	TGTGCCAGCAGCCCGAGGACAGGGGAAGGAACTGAAGCTTTCTTT
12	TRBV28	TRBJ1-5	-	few	CASSQIHQPQHF	TGTGCCAGCAGCCAGATCCATCAGCCCCAGCATTTT
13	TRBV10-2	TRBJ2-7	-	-	CASMGDTSYEQYF	TGCGCCAGCATGGGGGATACCTCCTACGAGCAGTACTTC
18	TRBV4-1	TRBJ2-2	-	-	CASSHRFSGTGITGELFF	TGCGCCAGCAGCCACCGCTTTAGCGGGACAGGGATAACCGGGGAGCTGTTTTTT
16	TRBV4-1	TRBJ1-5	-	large	CASSQEGRYSNQPQHF	TGCGCCAGCAGCCAAGAAGGCAGATATAGCAATCAGCCCCAGCATTTT
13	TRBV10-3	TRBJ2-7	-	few	CAISESSDYEQYF	TGTGCCATCAGTGAGTCGAGCGACTACGAGCAGTACTTC
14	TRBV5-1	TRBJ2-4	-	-	CASSIKQGDTIQYF	TGCGCCAGCAGCATCAAACAGGGTGACACCATTCAGTACTTC
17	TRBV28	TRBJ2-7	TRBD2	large	CASSFPLEREGAYEQYF	TGTGCCAGCAGTTTCCCGCTCGAGCGGGAGGGGGCCTACGAGCAGTACTTC
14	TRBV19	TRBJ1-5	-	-	CASSVRDTGQPQHF	TGTGCCAGTAGTGTCCGGGACACCGGCCAGCCCCAGCATTTT
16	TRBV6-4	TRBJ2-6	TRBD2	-	CASTPSGSSGANVLTF	TGTGCCAGCACCCCTAGCGGGAGCTCTGGGGCCAACGTCCTGACTTTC
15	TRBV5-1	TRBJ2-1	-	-	CASSSWIAESNEQFF	TGCGCCAGCAGCTCTTGGATAGCGGAAAGCAATGAGCAGTTCTTC
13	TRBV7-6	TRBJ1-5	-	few	CASSLDWDQPQHF	TGTGCCAGCAGCTTAGATTGGGATCAGCCCCAGCATTTT
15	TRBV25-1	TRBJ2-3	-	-	CASSDGQLRPDTQYF	TGTGCCAGCAGTGATGGACAGCTTCGCCCAGATACGCAGTATTTT
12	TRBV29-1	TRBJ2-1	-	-	CSVFVGINEQFF	TGCAGCGTTTTTGTGGGTATCAATGAGCAGTTCTTC
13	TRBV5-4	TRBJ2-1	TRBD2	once	CASTPLAGDEQFF	TGTGCCAGCACCCCATTAGCGGGAGATGAGCAGTTCTTC
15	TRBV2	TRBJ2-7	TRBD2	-	CASSLEGLAGGEQYF	TGTGCCAGCAGCTTGGAGGGACTAGCGGGAGGTGAGCAGTACTTC
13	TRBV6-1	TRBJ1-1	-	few	CASSEGFGTEAFF	TGTGCCAGCAGTGAAGGGTTCGGCACTGAAGCTTTCTTT
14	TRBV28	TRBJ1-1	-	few	CASSYSNMNTEAFF	TGTGCCAGCAGTTACAGCAACATGAACACTGAAGCTTTCTTT
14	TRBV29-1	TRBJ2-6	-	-	CSVGDIGGANVLTF	TGCAGCGTTGGGGACATTGGCGGGGCCAACGTCCTGACTTTC
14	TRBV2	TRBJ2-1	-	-	CASEPGLLYNEQFF	TGTGCCAGCGAGCCGGGACTGCTCTACAATGAGCAGTTCTTC
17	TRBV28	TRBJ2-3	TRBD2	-	CASSARTSGSWADTQYF	TGTGCCAGCAGTGCGCGCACTAGCGGGAGTTGGGCAGATACGCAGTATTTT
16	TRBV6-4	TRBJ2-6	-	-	CASSDSPGSGANVLTF	TGTGCCAGCAGTGACTCCCCCGGCTCTGGGGCCAACGTCCTGACTTTC
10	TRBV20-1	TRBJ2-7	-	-	CSLWAYEQYF	TGCAGTCTGTGGGCCTACGAGCAGTACTTC
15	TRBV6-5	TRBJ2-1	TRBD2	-	CASSYSREGYNEQFF	TGTGCCAGCAGTTACTCGCGGGAGGGCTACAATGAGCAGTTCTTC
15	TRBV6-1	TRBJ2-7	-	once	CASSEEYFLSYEQYF	TGTGCCAGCAGTGAGGAGTATTTCCTTTCCTACGAGCAGTACTTC
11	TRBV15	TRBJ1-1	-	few	CATSRVTEAFF	TGTGCCACCAGCAGAGTCACTGAAGCTTTCTTT
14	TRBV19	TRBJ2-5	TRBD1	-	CASSWGTGSDEQYF	TGTGCCAGTAGTTGGGGGACAGGTTCCGATGAGCAGTACTTC
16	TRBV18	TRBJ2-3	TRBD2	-	CASSPPLAGEEDTQYF	TGTGCCAGCTCACCCCCCCTAGCGGGAGAGGAAGATACGCAGTATTTT
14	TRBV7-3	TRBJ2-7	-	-	CASSRWAHSYEQYF	TGTGCCAGCAGCCGGTGGGCCCACTCCTACGAGCAGTACTTC
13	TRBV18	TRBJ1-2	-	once	CASSPRTGGGYTF	TGTGCCAGCTCACCCCGGACTGGGGGTGGCTACACCTTC
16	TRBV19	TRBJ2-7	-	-	CASSIMGAPLAGEQYF	TGTGCCAGTAGTATAATGGGGGCCCCGCTGGCGGGCGAGCAGTACTTC